These 13 T cell receptor beta chains originate from one sample sequenced in a study of blood T cell repertoires in COVID-19. Assay: immunoSEQ multiplex PCR; the TCRdb copy retains only in-frame clones and omits some. The table has 50,000 to 70,000 clones, 75% to 80% seen once. Specimen: peripheral blood. These receptor sequences come from a man aged 50-59 years with active or convalescent COVID-19.

The chain joins TRBV7-2 to TRBJ2-7; 9 nucleotides align to TRBD2. CDR3 length: 16 amino acids. Trimming cost V 2 bases and J 6 bases; bases outside gene matches: 11. Germline loops: CDR1 SGHTA, CDR2 FQGNSA. This CDR3 is CASSLYSGGREVEQYF. CDR3 DNA sequence: TGTGCCAGCAGCTTATACAGCGGGGGGAGGGAGGTCGAGCAGTACTTC.

V usage is TRBV11-2 and J usage is TRBJ1-5; maybe TRBD1 (5 bases). Per germline, CDR1 SGHAT and CDR2 FQNNGV. V lost 0 bases and J 2 bases, leaving 11 bases between the germline ends. The CDR3 is made up of 16 amino acids. CDR3 amino acids: CASSLDRGSGNQPQHF. In DNA form, the CDR3 reads TGTGCCAGCAGCTTAGATCGGGGGAGTGGCAATCAGCCCCAGCATTTT.

There are many counts of this clone. A read error may account for a junction end that differs from germline. The V gene is TRBV7-8, the J gene TRBJ2-7; 7 positions agree with TRBD1. This CDR3 comprises 15 residues. Germline loops: CDR1 SGHVS, CDR2 FQNEAQ. The CDR3 DNA reads TGTGCCAGCAGCCCAAAACAGGGGCCGTCCTCCGAGCAGTACTTC. Protein product: CASSPKQGPSSEQYF.

The chain links TRBV27 to TRBJ1-3, with TRBD1 as a possible D gene (6 bases). This CDR3 is built from 17 residues. CDR1 and CDR2 from the germline V gene are MNHEY and SMNVEV (reference sequence). V lost 6 bases to trimming and J lost 0 bases, with 18 bases between them. The CDR3 bases are TGTGCCAGCAGACCGACCTTCACAGGGTACTCTGGAAACACCATATATTTT. Protein: CASRPTFTGYSGNTIYF.

The rearrangement joins TRBV5-1 to TRBJ1-1, with 8 bases lining up with TRBD1. V was clipped by 4 bases and J by 6 bases; unmatched bases: 8. This CDR3 contains 14 residues. Germline V gives CDR1 SGHRS, CDR2 YFSETQ. As DNA, the CDR3 is TGCGCCAGCAGCCGACAGGGGACCGGGGCTGAAGCTTTCTTT. It translates to CASSRQGTGAEAFF.

This sequence joins TRBV4-1 and TRBJ1-5; weak D call: TRBD1 (6 bases). V was shortened by 0 bases and J by 4 bases, with 10 bases between the two germline ends. The CDR3 is 15 amino acids. Per germline, CDR1 MGHRA and CDR2 YSYEKL. The chain's CDR3 is CASSQDDRPNQPQHF. Here the CDR3 DNA reads TGCGCCAGCAGCCAAGATGACAGGCCAAATCAGCCCCAGCATTTT.

The chain couples TRBV2 to TRBJ2-1; 8 positions match TRBD2. The length of the CDR3 is 17 residues. Trimming took 1 base from V and 1 from J; bases not matched to a gene: 6. Germline CDR1 and CDR2: SNHLY and FYNNEI. Here the CDR3 DNA reads TGTGCCAGCAGTGAAGTGATAAGCGGGGGTTCCTACAATGAGCAGTTCTTC. It encodes CASSEVISGGSYNEQFF.

This sequence joins TRBV5-6 and TRBJ2-5; the match to TRBD1 covers 10 bases. This CDR3 spans 15 amino acids. Trimming removed 6 bases from V and 6 bases from J; junction bases left unmatched: 11. The V gene's germline CDR1 is SGHDT and CDR2 YYEEEE. CDR3 residues: CASNRRGTGVQTQYF. CDR3 DNA: TGTGCCAGCAACCGCAGAGGGACAGGGGTACAGACCCAGTACTTC. Full variable domain (remainder filled in from reference TRBV5-6 and TRBJ2-5): DAGVTQSPTHLIKTRGQQVTLRCSPKSGHDTVSWYQQALGQGPQFIFQYYEEEERQRGNFPDRFSGHQFPNYSSELNVNALLLGDSALYLCASNRRGTGVQTQYFGPGTRLLVL.

In regard to this clone: At the DNA level, this CDR3 is encoded by other sequences in the same sample as well. The chain links TRBV7-2 to TRBJ2-7; 10 positions agree with TRBD2. The length of the CDR3 is 15 residues. V was pared by 5 bases and J by 3 bases, with 7 bases of the junction left unmatched. CDR1 SGHTA and CDR2 FQGNSA come from the germline V gene. CDR3 amino acids: CASSLLAGAGYEQYF. The DNA of the CDR3 is TGTGCCAGCAGCCTCCTAGCGGGGGCCGGCTACGAGCAGTACTTC.

The rearrangement uses TRBV6-1 and TRBJ1-6; D is undetermined. CDR1 and CDR2 (germline): MNHNS, SASEGT. The CDR3 loop spans 14 amino acids. With 1 base removed from V and 10 bases from J, the gap between germline ends came to 11 bases. The CDR3 here is CASSEVSRESPLHF. CDR3 nucleotide sequence: TGTGCCAGCAGTGAAGTTAGTAGAGAGTCACCCCTCCACTTT.

V usage is TRBV19 and J usage is TRBJ1-5; 8 nucleotides agree with TRBD1. The CDR3 has 15 residues. Trimming took 4 bases from V and 3 from J; bases not matched to a gene: 5. The germline gives CDR1 LNHDA, CDR2 SQIVND (reference sequence). The CDR3 spells CASSTGQGNNQPQHF. CDR3 DNA sequence: TGTGCCAGTAGTACCGGACAGGGCAACAATCAGCCCCAGCATTTT.

DNA for the CDR3: TGTGCCAGCAGGCCAGGGGGCACTGGAAACACCATATATTTT. Encoded protein: CASRPGGTGNTIYF. This rearrangement joins TRBV6-5 to TRBJ1-3; 8 bases line up with TRBD1. The CDR3 runs to 14 residues. Germline loops: CDR1 MNHEY, CDR2 SVGAGI. Trimming took 6 bases from V and 2 from J; bases not matched to a gene: 3.

The chain employs TRBV5-1 and TRBJ2-3; 8 bases align to TRBD1. Trimming cost V 0 bases and J 2 bases; bases outside gene matches: 2. CDR1 and CDR2 from the germline V gene are SGHRS and YFSETQ. The CDR3 contains 15 residues. CDR3 in amino acids: CASSLDRGFTDTQYF. For the CDR3, the DNA is TGCGCCAGCAGCTTGGACAGGGGGTTCACAGATACGCAGTATTTT.